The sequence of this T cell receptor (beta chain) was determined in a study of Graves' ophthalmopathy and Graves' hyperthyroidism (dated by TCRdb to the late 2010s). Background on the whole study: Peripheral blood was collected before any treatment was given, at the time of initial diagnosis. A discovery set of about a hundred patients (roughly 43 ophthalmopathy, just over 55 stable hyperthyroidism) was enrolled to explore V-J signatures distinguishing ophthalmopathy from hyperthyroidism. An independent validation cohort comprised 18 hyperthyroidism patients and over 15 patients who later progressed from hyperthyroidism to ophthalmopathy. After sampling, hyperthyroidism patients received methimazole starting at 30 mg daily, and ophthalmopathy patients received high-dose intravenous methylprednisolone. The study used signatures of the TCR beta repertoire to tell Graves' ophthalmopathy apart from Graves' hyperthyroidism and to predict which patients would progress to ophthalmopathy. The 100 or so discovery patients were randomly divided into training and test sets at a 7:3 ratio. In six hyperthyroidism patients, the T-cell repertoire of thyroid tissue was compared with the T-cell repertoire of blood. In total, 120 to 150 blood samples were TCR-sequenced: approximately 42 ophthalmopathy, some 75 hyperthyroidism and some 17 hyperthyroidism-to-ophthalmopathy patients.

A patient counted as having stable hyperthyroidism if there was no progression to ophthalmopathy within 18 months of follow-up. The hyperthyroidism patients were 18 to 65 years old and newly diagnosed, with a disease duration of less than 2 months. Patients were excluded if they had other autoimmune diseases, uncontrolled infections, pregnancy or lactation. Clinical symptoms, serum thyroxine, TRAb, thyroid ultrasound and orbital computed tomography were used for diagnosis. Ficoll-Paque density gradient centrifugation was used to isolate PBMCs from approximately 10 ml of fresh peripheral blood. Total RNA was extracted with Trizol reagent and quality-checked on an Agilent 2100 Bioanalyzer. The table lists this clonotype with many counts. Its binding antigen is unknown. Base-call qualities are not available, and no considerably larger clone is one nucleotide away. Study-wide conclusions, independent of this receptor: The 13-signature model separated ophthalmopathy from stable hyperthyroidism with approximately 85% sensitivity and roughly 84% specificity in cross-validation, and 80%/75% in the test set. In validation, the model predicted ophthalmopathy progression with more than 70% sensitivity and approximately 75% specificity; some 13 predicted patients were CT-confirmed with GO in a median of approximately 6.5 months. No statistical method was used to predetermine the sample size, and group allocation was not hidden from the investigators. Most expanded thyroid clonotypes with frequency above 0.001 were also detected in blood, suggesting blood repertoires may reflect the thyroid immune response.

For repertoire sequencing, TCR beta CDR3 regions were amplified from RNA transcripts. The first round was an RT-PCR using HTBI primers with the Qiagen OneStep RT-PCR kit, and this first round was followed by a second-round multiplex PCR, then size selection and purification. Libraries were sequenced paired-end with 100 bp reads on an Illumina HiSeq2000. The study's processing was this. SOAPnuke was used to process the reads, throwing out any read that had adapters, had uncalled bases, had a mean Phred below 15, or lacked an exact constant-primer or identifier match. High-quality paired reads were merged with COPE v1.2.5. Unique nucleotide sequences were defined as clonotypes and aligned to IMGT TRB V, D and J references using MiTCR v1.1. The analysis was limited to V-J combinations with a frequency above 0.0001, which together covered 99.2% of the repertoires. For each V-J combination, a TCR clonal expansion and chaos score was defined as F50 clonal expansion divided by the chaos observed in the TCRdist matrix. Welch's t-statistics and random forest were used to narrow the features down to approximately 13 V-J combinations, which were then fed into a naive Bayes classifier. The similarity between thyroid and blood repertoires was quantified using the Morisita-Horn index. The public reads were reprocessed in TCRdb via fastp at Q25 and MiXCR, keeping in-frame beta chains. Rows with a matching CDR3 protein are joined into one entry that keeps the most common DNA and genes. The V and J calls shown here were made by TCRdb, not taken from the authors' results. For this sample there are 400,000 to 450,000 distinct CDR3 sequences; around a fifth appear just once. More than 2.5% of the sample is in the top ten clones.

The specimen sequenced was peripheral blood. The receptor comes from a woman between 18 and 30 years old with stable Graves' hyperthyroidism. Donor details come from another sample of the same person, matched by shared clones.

The nucleotide sequence reads as follows: TGTGCCAGTAGTGTTACCGGGGCAATGGGCGGTGGCTACACCTTC. Translated, it reads CASSVTGAMGGGYTF. In this chain, TRBV19 is recombined with TRBJ1-2; a tentative D match to TRBD1 spans 5 bases. V gives up 5 bases and J gives up 7 bases, and the segment between their germline ends measures 20 bases. Per the germline V gene (reference sequence), LNHDA is the CDR1 and SQIVND is the CDR2. From cysteine to phenylalanine, the CDR3 is 15 amino acids long. Of the read, only the CDR3 DNA is kept; its 45 bases are in frame from base 1.